The sequence of this TCR beta chain was determined in a study of blood T cell repertoires in COVID-19. This table comes from immunoSEQ multiplex PCR, and its TCRdb copy is limited to in-frame clones, with some not included. The table includes roughly 110,000 clones, about two thirds detected once. The CDR3 contains 15 residues. Germline V gene data show CDR1 as LGHNA and CDR2 as YNFKEQ. V was cut by 0 bases and J by 8 bases, with 16 bases left in between. This clone was counted many times. This chain links TRBV4-2 with TRBJ1-2; D is unclear. This clonotype was obtained from a human donor with acute or convalescent COVID-19. The donor label of this sample is uncertain. Sequences were obtained from peripheral blood. CDR3 loop: CASSQDLNRNGGYTF. CDR3 nucleotides: TGTGCCAGCAGCCAAGATCTAAATCGGAACGGGGGCTACACCTTC.